Shown below are 4 T cell receptor beta chains from a single sample sequenced in a study of T cells expressing NK-cell markers. TCRdb reprocessed the 5' RACE reads; each CDR3 protein has one entry and no DNA is given. Recorded for this sample: a few hundred thousand distinct CDR3 sequences. The sequenced sample was blood T cells: a sorted CD56 or NKG2C T cell subset, CD4+ or CD8+ T cells, or bulk PBMC T cells (not recorded which). These receptor sequences come from a man aged 18-70 years in good health.

This sequence joins TRBV4-2 and TRBJ1-5. Germline CDR1 is LGHNA and CDR2 is YNFKEQ. The length of the CDR3 is 14 residues. CDR3 loop: CASSIREGGQPQHF.

The V and J genes are TRBV6-5 and TRBJ2-1; TCRdb indicates TRBD1, and absent DNA this call remains unverified. CDR1 and CDR2 (germline): MNHEY, SVGAGI. CDR3 size: 12 residues. CDR3 region: CASRFRQDEQFF.

The V and J genes are TRBV2 and TRBJ2-7; TCRdb gives TRBD1 as the D gene, but with no DNA this cannot be confirmed. The V gene's germline CDR1 is SNHLY and CDR2 FYNNEI. CDR3 length equals 14 residues. CDR3 in amino acids: CATLGTGTPYEQYF.

The chain employs TRBV7-8 and TRBJ2-5. This CDR3 contains 14 residues. Germline V lookup: CDR1 SGHVS, CDR2 FQNEAQ. This CDR3 is CASSIREGLETQYF.